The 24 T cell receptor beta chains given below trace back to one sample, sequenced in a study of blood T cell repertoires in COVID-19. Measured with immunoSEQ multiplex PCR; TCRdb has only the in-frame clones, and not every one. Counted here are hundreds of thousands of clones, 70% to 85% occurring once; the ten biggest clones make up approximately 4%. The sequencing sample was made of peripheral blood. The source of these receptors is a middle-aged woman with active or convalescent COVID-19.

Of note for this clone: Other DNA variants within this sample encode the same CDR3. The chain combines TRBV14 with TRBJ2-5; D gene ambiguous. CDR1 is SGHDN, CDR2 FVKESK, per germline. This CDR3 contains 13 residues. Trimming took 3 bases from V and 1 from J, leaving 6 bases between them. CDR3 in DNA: TGTGCCAGCAGCCAGCGCGCCCAAGAGACCCAGTACTTC. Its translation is CASSQRAQETQYF.

The DNA for the CDR3 is TGTGCCAGCAGTTTTAACAGGGGTGAGCAGTACTTC. This translates into CASSFNRGEQYF. V is TRBV12-3 or TRBV12-4 and J is TRBJ2-7, with TRBD1 matching over 7 bases. The CDR3 is 12 residues long. V dropped 3 bases and J dropped 7; count of bases not matched to a gene: 3.

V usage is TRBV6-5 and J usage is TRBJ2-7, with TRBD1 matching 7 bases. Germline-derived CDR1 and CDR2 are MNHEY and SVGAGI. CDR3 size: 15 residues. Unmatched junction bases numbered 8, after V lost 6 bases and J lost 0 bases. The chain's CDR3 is CASRSPGQSSYEQYF. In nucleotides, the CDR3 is TGTGCCAGCAGATCCCCGGGACAGAGCTCCTACGAGCAGTACTTC.

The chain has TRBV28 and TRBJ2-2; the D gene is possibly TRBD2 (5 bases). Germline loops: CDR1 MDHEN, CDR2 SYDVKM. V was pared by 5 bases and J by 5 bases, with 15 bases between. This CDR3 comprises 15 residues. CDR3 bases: TGTGCCAGCAGTCCCTCTCGGGGTTGGACCGGGGAGCTGTTTTTT. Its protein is CASSPSRGWTGELFF.

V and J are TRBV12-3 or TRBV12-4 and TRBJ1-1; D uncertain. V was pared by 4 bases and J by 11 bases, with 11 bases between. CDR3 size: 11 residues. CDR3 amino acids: CASSSSLTAFF. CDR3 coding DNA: TGTGCCAGCAGTTCAAGCCTGACTGCTTTCTTT.

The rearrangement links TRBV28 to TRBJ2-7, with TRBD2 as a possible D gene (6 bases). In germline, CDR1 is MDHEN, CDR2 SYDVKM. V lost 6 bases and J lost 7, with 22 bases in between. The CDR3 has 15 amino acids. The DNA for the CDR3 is TGTGCCAGCAGCCAATCGTGGGGACTCAACTCAGAGCAGTACGTC. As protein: CASSQSWGLNSEQYV.

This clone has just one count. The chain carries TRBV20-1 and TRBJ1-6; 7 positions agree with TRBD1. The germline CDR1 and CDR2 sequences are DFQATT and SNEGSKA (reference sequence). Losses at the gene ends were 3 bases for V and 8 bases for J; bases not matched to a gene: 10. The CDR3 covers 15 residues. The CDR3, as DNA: TGCAGTGCTAGTTCTCCGGGACAGCGATATTCACCCCTCCACTTT. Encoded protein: CSASSPGQRYSPLHF.

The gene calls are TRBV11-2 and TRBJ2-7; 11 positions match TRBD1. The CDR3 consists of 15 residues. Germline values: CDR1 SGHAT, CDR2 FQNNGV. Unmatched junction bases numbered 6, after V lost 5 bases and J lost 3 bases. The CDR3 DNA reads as TGTGCCAGCAGCCGTCGGACAGGGGGCTTCTACGAGCAGTACGTC. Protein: CASSRRTGGFYEQYV.

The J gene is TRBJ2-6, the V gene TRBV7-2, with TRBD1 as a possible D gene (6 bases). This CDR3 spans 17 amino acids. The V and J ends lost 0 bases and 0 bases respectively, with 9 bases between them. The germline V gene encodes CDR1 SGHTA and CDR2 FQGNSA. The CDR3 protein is CASSLASGVSGANVLTF. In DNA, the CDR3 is TGTGCCAGCAGCTTAGCGTCAGGGGTCTCTGGGGCCAACGTCCTGACTTTC.

CDR3: CARNRTSGGPSSYNEQFF. CDR3 nucleotides: TGTGCCCGCAATAGGACTAGCGGGGGACCAAGCTCCTACAATGAGCAGTTCTTC. The J gene is TRBJ2-1, the V gene TRBV30, with 13 nucleotides matching TRBD2. The V gene end was trimmed by 8 bases and the J gene end by 0 bases; junction bases not matched to a gene: 13. CDR3 size: 18 residues. The germline V gene encodes CDR1 GTSNPN and CDR2 SVGIG (reference sequence).

The CDR3 DNA is TGTGCCAGCAGCGTAGAATATTCAGCAACTAATGAAAAACTGTTTTTT. Amino acid sequence: CASSVEYSATNEKLFF. The rearrangement links TRBV9 to TRBJ1-4; no clear D gene. This CDR3 contains 16 residues. The V end was cut by 0 bases, the J end by 0 bases, with 9 bases between. Germline assignment: CDR1 SGDLS and CDR2 YYNGEE.

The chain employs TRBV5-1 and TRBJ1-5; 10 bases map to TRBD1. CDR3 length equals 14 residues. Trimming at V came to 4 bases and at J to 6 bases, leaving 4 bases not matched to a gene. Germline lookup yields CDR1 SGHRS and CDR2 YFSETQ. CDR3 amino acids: CASSPGTGVQPQHF. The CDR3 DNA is TGCGCCAGCAGCCCCGGGACAGGGGTTCAGCCCCAGCATTTT.

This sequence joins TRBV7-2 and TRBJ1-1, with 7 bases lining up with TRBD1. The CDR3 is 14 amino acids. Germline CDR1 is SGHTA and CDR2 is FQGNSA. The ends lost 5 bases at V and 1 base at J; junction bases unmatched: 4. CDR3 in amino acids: CASSLQGGNTEAFF. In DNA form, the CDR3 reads TGTGCCAGCAGCCTCCAGGGGGGGAACACTGAAGCTTTCTTT.

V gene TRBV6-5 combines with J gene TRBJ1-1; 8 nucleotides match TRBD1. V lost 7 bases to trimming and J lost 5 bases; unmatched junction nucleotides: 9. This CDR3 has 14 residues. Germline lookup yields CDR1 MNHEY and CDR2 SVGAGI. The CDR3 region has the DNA TGTGCCAGCATCTCCCAGGGGGCAGGGACTGAAGCTTTCTTT. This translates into CASISQGAGTEAFF.

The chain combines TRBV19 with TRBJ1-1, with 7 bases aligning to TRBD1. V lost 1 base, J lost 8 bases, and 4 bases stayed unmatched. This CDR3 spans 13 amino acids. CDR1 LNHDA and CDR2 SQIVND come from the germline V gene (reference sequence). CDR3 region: CASSIVDRREAFF. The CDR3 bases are TGTGCCAGTAGTATAGTGGACAGGAGGGAAGCTTTCTTT.

The CDR3 region has the DNA TGCAGCGTTAGGGACTCTGGGGGAGCTTTCTTT. It translates to CSVRDSGGAFF. The rearrangement joins TRBV29-1 to TRBJ1-1; TRBD1 is a possible D gene (5 bases). Germline CDR1 reads SQVTM; CDR2 reads ANQGSEA. The length of the CDR3 is 11 residues. The V end lost 5 bases, the J end lost 10 bases, and 14 bases lay between the germline ends.

CDR3 protein: CASSSGGKGPETQYF. CDR3 DNA sequence: TGTGCCAGCAGCTCTGGGGGGAAGGGGCCAGAGACCCAGTACTTC. The rearrangement links TRBV7-3 to TRBJ2-5, with a weak D call TRBD2 (6 bases). Germline V lookup: CDR1 SGHTA, CDR2 FQGTGA. CDR3 length: 15 residues. V dropped 4 bases and J dropped 4 bases, with 16 bases sitting between them.

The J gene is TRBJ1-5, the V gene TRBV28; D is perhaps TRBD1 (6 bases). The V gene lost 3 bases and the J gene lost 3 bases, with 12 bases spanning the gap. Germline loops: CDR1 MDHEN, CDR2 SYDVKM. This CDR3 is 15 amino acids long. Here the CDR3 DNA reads TGTGCCAGCAGTTTTGACAGGCTTAACAATCAGCCCCAGCATTTT. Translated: CASSFDRLNNQPQHF.

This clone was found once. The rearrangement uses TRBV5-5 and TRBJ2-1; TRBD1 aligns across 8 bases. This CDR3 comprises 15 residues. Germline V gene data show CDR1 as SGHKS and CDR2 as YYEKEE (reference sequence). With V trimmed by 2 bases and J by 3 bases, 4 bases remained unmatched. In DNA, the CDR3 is TGTGCCAGCAGCTTAGGACAGGGCCTCTACAATGAGCAGTTCTTC. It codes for CASSLGQGLYNEQFF.

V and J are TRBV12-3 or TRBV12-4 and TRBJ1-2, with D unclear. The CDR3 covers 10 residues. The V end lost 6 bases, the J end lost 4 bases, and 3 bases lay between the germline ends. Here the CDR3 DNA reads TGTGCCAGCAGACTCTATGGCTACACCTTC. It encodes CASRLYGYTF.

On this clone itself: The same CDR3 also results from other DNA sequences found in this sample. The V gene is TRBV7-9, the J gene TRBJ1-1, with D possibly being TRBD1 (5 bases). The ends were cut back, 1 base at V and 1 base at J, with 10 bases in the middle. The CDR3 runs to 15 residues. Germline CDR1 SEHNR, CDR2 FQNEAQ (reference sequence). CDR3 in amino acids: CASSLERGRNTEAFF. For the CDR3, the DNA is TGTGCCAGCAGCTTAGAGCGGGGGAGGAACACTGAAGCTTTCTTT.

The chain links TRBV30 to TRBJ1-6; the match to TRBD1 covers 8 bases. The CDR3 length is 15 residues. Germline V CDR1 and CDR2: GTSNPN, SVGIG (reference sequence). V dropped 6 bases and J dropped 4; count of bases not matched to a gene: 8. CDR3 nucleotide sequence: TGTGCCTGCACCGGGACAGGAGATTATAATTCACCCCTCCACTTT. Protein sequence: CACTGTGDYNSPLHF.

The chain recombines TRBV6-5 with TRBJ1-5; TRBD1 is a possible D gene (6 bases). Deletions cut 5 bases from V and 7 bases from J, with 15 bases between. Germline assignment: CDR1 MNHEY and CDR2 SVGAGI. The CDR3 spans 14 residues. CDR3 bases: TGTGCCAGCAGTCAACGTCAGGGGATACAGCCCCAGCATTTT. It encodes CASSQRQGIQPQHF.

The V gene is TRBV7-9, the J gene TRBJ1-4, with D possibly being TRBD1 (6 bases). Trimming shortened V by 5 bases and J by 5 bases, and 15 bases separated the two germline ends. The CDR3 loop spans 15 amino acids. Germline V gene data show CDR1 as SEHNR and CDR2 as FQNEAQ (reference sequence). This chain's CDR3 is CASSQYRVGNEKLFF. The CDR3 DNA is TGTGCCAGCAGCCAATACAGGGTGGGAAATGAAAAACTGTTTTTT.